This entry lists 27 T cell receptor beta chains sequenced from one sample in a study of blood T cell repertoires in COVID-19. Method: immunoSEQ multiplex PCR; TCRdb's copy keeps in-frame clones and lacks some. The table has over 130,000 clones, 88% seen once. Material for sequencing was peripheral blood. The receptors stem from a man in his 60s with active or convalescent COVID-19.

This clone was observed a single time. This chain connects TRBV18 to TRBJ1-1; 8 bases line up with TRBD1. V lost 3 bases, J lost 6 bases, and 6 bases stayed unmatched. Germline V lookup: CDR1 KGHSH, CDR2 LQKENI. CDR3 length: 14 amino acids. The CDR3 DNA sequence: TGTGCCAGCTCACCCGGACAGGGAGTCGCTGAAGCTTTCTTT. Protein sequence: CASSPGQGVAEAFF.

The gene calls are TRBV6-6 and TRBJ1-3; a possible D gene is TRBD1 (5 bases). The CDR3 is 14 amino acids. The V gene's germline CDR1 is MNHNY and CDR2 SVGAGI (reference sequence). V lost 4 bases to trimming and J lost 2 bases, with 9 bases between them. The CDR3 bases are TGTGCCAGCAGTTCGGGGGGGACTGGAAACACCATATATTTT. Its translation: CASSSGGTGNTIYF.

This sequence joins TRBV20-1 and TRBJ2-6; D not resolved. V gave up 3 bases and J gave up 0 bases, with 6 bases separating them. The germline V gene has CDR1 DFQATT and CDR2 SNEGSKA (reference sequence). The CDR3 has 14 amino acids. The CDR3 is CSASRVSGANVLTF. The CDR3 DNA is TGCAGTGCTAGTCGGGTCTCTGGGGCCAACGTCCTGACTTTC.

This clone was observed a single time. For the CDR3, the DNA is TGTGCCAGCAGTCGGGACACCCGCTCCTACAATGAGCAGTTCTTC. The encoded protein is CASSRDTRSYNEQFF. The gene calls are TRBV14 and TRBJ2-1; D perhaps matches TRBD1 (6 bases). The germline gives CDR1 SGHDN, CDR2 FVKESK. Trimming took 6 bases from V and 0 from J, leaving 12 bases between them. The CDR3 extends over 15 amino acids.

The chain combines TRBV29-1 with TRBJ2-1, with 14 bases fitting TRBD2. V shed 6 bases, J shed 3 bases, and the junction held 4 bases outside the gene matches. Germline V gene lookup returns CDR1 SQVTM and CDR2 ANQGSEA. The CDR3 has 15 residues. The CDR3 sequence is CSVPGTSGSYNEQFF. CDR3 bases: TGCAGCGTCCCCGGGACTAGCGGGAGCTACAATGAGCAGTTCTTC.

V usage is TRBV19 and J usage is TRBJ1-1; perhaps TRBD1 as D (5 bases). V was pared by 0 bases and J by 5 bases, with 16 bases between. The CDR3 totals 16 residues. Germline-derived CDR1 and CDR2 are LNHDA and SQIVND (reference sequence). CDR3 sequence reads: CASSIDLDLKGTEAFF. The CDR3 nucleotides read TGTGCCAGTAGTATAGACCTTGACTTAAAGGGGACTGAAGCTTTCTTT.

This clone came up a few times. V usage is TRBV28 and J usage is TRBJ1-5; D gene ambiguous. The CDR3 runs to 12 residues. Trimming cost V 3 bases and J 7 bases, with 7 bases left between them. Germline CDR1 MDHEN, CDR2 SYDVKM. The CDR3 coding sequence is TGTGCCAGCAGTTTGCCCAGGCAGCCCCAGCATTTT. Translation gives CASSLPRQPQHF.

The CDR3 DNA sequence: TGCGCCAGCAGTTACCCCCGGACTAGCGGGAGAGGGCCGGCCAAAAACATTCAGTACTTC. The encoded protein is CASSYPRTSGRGPAKNIQYF. The rearrangement uses TRBV5-1 and TRBJ2-4; 13 bases agree with TRBD2. The CDR3 totals 20 residues. CDR1 and CDR2 from the germline V gene are SGHRS and YFSETQ. V shed 5 bases, J shed 1 base, and the junction held 15 bases outside the gene matches.

The CDR3 protein is CASSPTGGRTDTQYF. In DNA, the CDR3 is TGTGCCAGCAGTCCGACAGGGGGTCGCACAGATACGCAGTATTTT. This chain joins TRBV28 and TRBJ2-3, with 9 bases matching TRBD1. Trimming removed 5 bases from V and 1 base from J; junction bases left unmatched: 4. The CDR3 runs 15 residues. The germline V gene has CDR1 MDHEN and CDR2 SYDVKM. Full variable domain (remainder filled in from reference TRBV28 and TRBJ2-3): DVKVTQSSRYLVKRTGEKVFLECVQDMDHENMFWYRQDPGLGLRLIYFSYDVKMKEKGDIPEGYSVSREKKERFSLILESASTNQTSMYLCASSPTGGRTDTQYFGPGTRLTVL.

This chain links TRBV6-1 with TRBJ2-2; TRBD1 might be the D (6 bases). Germline-derived CDR1 and CDR2 are MNHNS and SASEGT. V was pared by 1 base and J by 5 bases, with 8 bases between. The CDR3 is 14 residues long. As DNA, the CDR3 is TGTGCCAGCAGTGAAGGGGGGCGTACCGGGGAGCTGTTTTTT. Its protein product is CASSEGGRTGELFF.

The V and J genes are TRBV18 and TRBJ1-1; the match to TRBD1 covers 9 bases. The CDR3 loop spans 14 amino acids. Trimming took 6 bases from V and 2 from J; bases not matched to a gene: 4. Germline V gives CDR1 KGHSH, CDR2 LQKENI. Written as DNA, the CDR3 is TGTGCCAGCTCCGTGGACAGGGGCAACACTGAAGCTTTCTTT. Its protein is CASSVDRGNTEAFF.

The chain couples TRBV6-5 to TRBJ2-7; D is possibly TRBD1 (6 bases). Between the trimmed V and J ends, which lost 0 bases and 4 bases, there was a span of 10 bases. The CDR3 loop spans 14 amino acids. The germline V gene encodes CDR1 MNHEY and CDR2 SVGAGI. The CDR3 reads CASSYSVRGYEQYF. CDR3 sequence (DNA): TGTGCCAGCAGTTACTCGGTCAGGGGATACGAGCAGTACTTC.

This clone was counted once. This chain connects TRBV20-1 to TRBJ2-7; weak D call: TRBD2 (6 bases). Germline CDR1 and CDR2: DFQATT and SNEGSKA (reference sequence). CDR3 length: 11 residues. The germline V and J ends were trimmed by 4 bases and 7 bases, with 11 bases remaining between them. CDR3 sequence reads: CSAKGSGEQYF. The CDR3 bases are TGCAGTGCTAAAGGCAGCGGGGAGCAGTACTTC.

A single count supports this clone. This chain links TRBV6-5 with TRBJ1-2; D gene uncertain. CDR3 length equals 14 residues. V lost 2 bases to trimming and J lost 4 bases, with 11 bases between them. Germline assignment: CDR1 MNHEY and CDR2 SVGAGI. CDR3 bases: TGTGCCAGCAGTTACGGAGGTGTCAGCTATGGCTACACCTTC. Amino acids: CASSYGGVSYGYTF.

The J gene is TRBJ1-1, the V gene TRBV14; 9 bases map to TRBD1. The CDR3 has 14 residues. Trimming took 4 bases from V and 6 from J; bases not matched to a gene: 6. Germline lookup yields CDR1 SGHDN and CDR2 FVKESK. The CDR3 reads CASSRLTGGAEAFF. As DNA, the CDR3 is TGTGCCAGCAGCCGCCTAACAGGGGGCGCTGAAGCTTTCTTT.

The chain joins TRBV5-6 to TRBJ2-7, with a possible D match to TRBD2 (7 bases). The CDR3 has 16 residues. The ends were cut back, 4 bases at V and 3 bases at J, with 20 bases in the middle. The germline gives CDR1 SGHDT, CDR2 YYEEEE. DNA of the CDR3: TGTGCCAGCAGCACCCGACAGGTGGGGAGGGACTACGAGCAGTACTTC. This gives the protein CASSTRQVGRDYEQYF.

The chain has TRBV28 and TRBJ2-3, with D hard to call. Trimming pared 2 bases from V and 0 bases from J, leaving 9 bases between. This CDR3 spans 15 amino acids. Germline loops: CDR1 MDHEN, CDR2 SYDVKM. CDR3: CASSLGIISTDTQYF. CDR3 DNA sequence: TGTGCCAGCAGTTTAGGCATCATCAGCACAGATACGCAGTATTTT.

This CDR3 is CASSLDLGRKGYTF. The DNA of the CDR3 is TGTGCCAGCAGCTTAGATTTGGGGAGAAAGGGCTACACCTTC. The chain carries TRBV7-2 and TRBJ1-2; unclear D gene. Trimming took 1 base from V and 8 from J, leaving 14 bases between them. Germline loops: CDR1 SGHTA, CDR2 FQGNSA. The CDR3 has 14 residues.

The J gene is TRBJ1-1, the V gene TRBV15; 9 bases fit TRBD1. Trimming at V came to 1 base and at J to 5 bases, leaving 2 bases not matched to a gene. CDR1 and CDR2 (germline): LNHNV, YYDKDF (reference sequence). The CDR3 loop spans 14 amino acids. Written as DNA, the CDR3 is TGTGCCACCAGCAGAGCGGACAGGGGTACTGAAGCTTTCTTT. Protein: CATSRADRGTEAFF.

The chain is built from TRBV9 and TRBJ1-2, with D possibly TRBD1 on 5 matching bases. The germline gives CDR1 SGDLS, CDR2 YYNGEE. This CDR3 is 13 amino acids long. V lost 4 bases, J lost 3 bases, and 10 bases lay in between. The CDR3 sequence: CASSPVRDYGYTF. CDR3 in DNA: TGTGCCAGCAGCCCCGTCAGGGACTATGGCTACACCTTC.

The chain recombines TRBV12-3 or TRBV12-4 with TRBJ1-5; D is undetermined. CDR3 length: 13 amino acids. V lost 8 bases, J lost 3 bases, and 11 bases lay in between. The CDR3 DNA reads as TGTGCCAGCTCCGCAAGCGCCAATCAGCCCCAGCATTTT. Its translation: CASSASANQPQHF.

The chain couples TRBV9 to TRBJ2-5, with 7 nucleotides matching TRBD1. The CDR3 is 14 residues long. J lost 1 base, V lost 3 bases, and 3 bases had no gene match. Germline V gives CDR1 SGDLS, CDR2 YYNGEE. The CDR3 protein is CASSAGTVQETQYF. CDR3 coding DNA: TGTGCCAGCAGCGCCGGGACAGTCCAAGAGACCCAGTACTTC.

The genes are TRBV6-5 and TRBJ2-7; the match to TRBD2 covers 8 bases. The germline CDR1 and CDR2 sequences are MNHEY and SVGAGI. V was pared by 6 bases and J by 1 base, with 8 bases of the junction left unmatched. This CDR3 comprises 15 residues. The CDR3 region is CASRTGPGGSYEQYF. In DNA, the CDR3 is TGTGCCAGCAGGACCGGGCCGGGAGGGTCCTACGAGCAGTACTTC.

This chain links TRBV7-9 with TRBJ2-2, with TRBD1 matching over 9 bases. The ends lost 4 bases at V and 4 bases at J; junction bases unmatched: 7. This CDR3 is built from 16 residues. CDR1 and CDR2 (germline): SEHNR, FQNEAQ (reference sequence). The CDR3, as DNA: TGTGCCAGCAGCTCAGGGGGACAGGGAGTCACCGGGGAGCTGTTTTTT. Translation gives CASSSGGQGVTGELFF.

Only one count was recorded for this clone. This sequence joins TRBV4-3 and TRBJ1-3; a possible D gene is TRBD1 (6 bases). The germline V gene has CDR1 LGHNA and CDR2 YSLEER. Trimming left V 1 base short and J 2 bases short, with 9 bases between. This CDR3 spans 15 amino acids. The CDR3 nucleotides are TGCGCCAGCAGCCAAGGTGGGGACACTGGAAACACCATATATTTT. Its translation is CASSQGGDTGNTIYF.

The V call is TRBV2, the J call TRBJ2-1; D remains unclear. Looked up from germline, CDR1 is SNHLY and CDR2 is FYNNEI. The ends were cut back, 6 bases at V and 0 bases at J, with 9 bases in the middle. The CDR3 loop spans 14 amino acids. The CDR3 nucleotides read TGTGCCAGCAGAGACACCAGCTCCTACAATGAGCAGTTCTTC. It is translated as CASRDTSSYNEQFF.

This clone has only one observation. The chain recombines TRBV4-1 with TRBJ2-1; 8 nucleotides align to TRBD2. With V trimmed by 3 bases and J by 0 bases, 4 bases remained unmatched. Germline CDR1 is MGHRA and CDR2 is YSYEKL. The CDR3 sequence is 16 residues long. The chain's CDR3 is CASSHQLAVSYNEQFF. The CDR3 nucleotides are TGCGCCAGCAGCCATCAACTAGCGGTCTCCTACAATGAGCAGTTCTTC.